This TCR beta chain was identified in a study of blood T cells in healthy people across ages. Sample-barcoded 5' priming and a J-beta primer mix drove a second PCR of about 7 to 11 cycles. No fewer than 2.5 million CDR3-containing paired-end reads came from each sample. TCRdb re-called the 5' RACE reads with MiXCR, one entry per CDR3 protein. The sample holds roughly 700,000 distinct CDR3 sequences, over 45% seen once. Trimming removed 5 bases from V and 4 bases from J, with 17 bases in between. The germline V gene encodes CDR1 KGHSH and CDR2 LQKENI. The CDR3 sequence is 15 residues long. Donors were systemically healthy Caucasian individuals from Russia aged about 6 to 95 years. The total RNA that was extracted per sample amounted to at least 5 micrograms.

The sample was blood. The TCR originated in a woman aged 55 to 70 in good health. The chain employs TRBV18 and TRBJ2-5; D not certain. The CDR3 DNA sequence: TGTGCCAGCTCAGACCACGTCGAGGCCGGAGAGACCCAGTACTTC. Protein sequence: CASSDHVEAGETQYF.